The 9 T cell receptor beta chains presented below share a single source sample, sequenced in a study of T cells expressing NK-cell markers. TCRdb reprocessed the 5' RACE reads, keeping one entry per CDR3 protein, no DNA. Recorded for this sample: 150,000 to 180,000 distinct CDR3 sequences. Sequenced sample: blood T cells: a sorted CD56 or NKG2C T cell subset, CD4+ or CD8+ T cells, or bulk PBMC T cells (not recorded which). The receptors were sampled from a woman in her fifties or sixties in good health.

This chain connects TRBV20-1 to TRBJ2-1; TCRdb picks TRBD2, but there is no DNA to check that call. The CDR3 covers 15 residues. In germline, CDR1 is DFQATT, CDR2 SNEGSKA (reference sequence). CDR3 in amino acids: CSAPIAGSSYNEQFF.

The J gene is TRBJ2-7, the V gene TRBV29-1. This CDR3 has 13 amino acids. Germline lookup yields CDR1 SQVTM and CDR2 ANQGSEA. This chain's CDR3 is CSVVSAVGYEQYF.

The genes are TRBV27 and TRBJ2-5; checking the TCRdb D call of TRBD1 is not possible without DNA. Looked up from germline, CDR1 is MNHEY and CDR2 is SMNVEV (reference sequence). The CDR3 extends over 14 amino acids. The CDR3 loop reads CASSLRTGQETQYF.

This chain uses TRBV11-2 with TRBJ2-2; TCRdb's D gene call, TRBD1, goes unchecked for lack of DNA. The CDR3 consists of 15 residues. The germline V gene encodes CDR1 SGHAT and CDR2 FQNNGV. The CDR3 loop reads CASSLWTGVAGELFF.

The V and J genes are TRBV3-1 and TRBJ2-3; the D call from TCRdb, TRBD1, cannot be confirmed without DNA. In germline, CDR1 is LGHDT, CDR2 YNNKEL (reference sequence). This CDR3 contains 14 residues. CDR3 protein: CASSQEDGGDTQYF.

This chain uses TRBV7-9 with TRBJ2-2. The CDR3 consists of 13 residues. Looked up from germline, CDR1 is SEHNR and CDR2 is FQNEAQ (reference sequence). CDR3 region: CASYGRLTGELFF.

V is TRBV29-1 and J is TRBJ2-1; TCRdb calls TRBD2, which cannot be checked without DNA. The CDR3 contains 14 residues. The germline gives CDR1 SQVTM, CDR2 ANQGSEA. CDR3 region: CSAVSTSGSYEQFF.

The chain carries TRBV27 and TRBJ1-1; the TCRdb call, TRBD1, lacks DNA for checking. The CDR3 length is 13 residues. Germline assignment: CDR1 MNHEY and CDR2 SMNVEV (reference sequence). The CDR3 loop reads CASSLGGVTEAFF.

The gene calls are TRBV7-8 and TRBJ2-1; there is no DNA to check the TCRdb D call of TRBD2. Germline CDR1 SGHVS, CDR2 FQNEAQ. This CDR3 region has 13 residues. The CDR3 spells CASGPGPISEQFF.